This TCR beta chain was captured in a study of T cell changes during pregnancy in multiple sclerosis. Data came from immunoSEQ multiplex PCR; TCRdb stores just in-frame clones and leaves some out. The data show 48,000 or so clones, approximately 92% seen once. V was shortened by 6 bases and J by 8 bases, with 13 bases between the two germline ends. This CDR3 has 11 residues. Germline V gene lookup returns CDR1 DFQATT and CDR2 SNEGSKA (reference sequence). V usage is TRBV20-1 and J usage is TRBJ1-2, with a tentative D call TRBD1 (6 bases). The source material was CD4+ T cells from peripheral blood mononuclear cells, sampled in the second trimester of pregnancy. The TCR comes from a female donor in good health, enrolled as a control in a pregnancy study. CDR3 coding DNA: TGCAGTGCCCGGACAGATGGCGGCTACACCTTC. It codes for CSARTDGGYTF.